This TCR beta chain was obtained from a study of shared clonotypes between healthy human individuals. Deep was the level used in running the assay. Profiled with immunoSEQ multiplex PCR; TCRdb holds only in-frame clones, not every one. The profile covers around 1.9 million clones, with more than 85% appearing a single time and 1.5% to 2% taken by the ten largest. The J segment lost 6 bases and the V segment lost 2 bases, leaving 3 bases of the junction unmatched. CDR3 length: 13 amino acids. Germline V CDR1 and CDR2: MGHRA, YSYEKL. Naive CD8 cells were CD45RO-negative, positively selected for CCR7, excluding terminally differentiated effector memory CD45RA+ cells.

Sequenced sample: naive CD8+ T cells from PBMCs. The sequence came from a man younger than 35 in good health. Some clones in this sample may be carry-over from other donors' samples. The V gene is TRBV4-1, the J gene TRBJ2-7; TRBD1 agrees at 8 bases. The CDR3 sequence is CASSQRTGPEQYF. DNA for the CDR3: TGCGCCAGCAGCCAACGGACAGGGCCCGAGCAGTACTTC.